This TCR beta chain was obtained from a study of shared clonotypes between healthy human individuals. Germline loops: CDR1 SGHRS, CDR2 YFSETQ. The CDR3 extends over 15 amino acids. The junction had 4 bases not matched to a gene; V was cut back by 0 bases and J by 5 bases. TCRdb keeps only in-frame clones here, not all; method: immunoSEQ multiplex PCR. The sample lists around 2.1 million clones, about 94% seen once, with approximately 0.13% in the top ten. The chain has TRBV5-1 and TRBJ2-2; the match to TRBD2 covers 7 bases. The clonotype comes from a man aged 18 to 35 in good health. Sequenced sample: naive CD4+ T cells sorted from blood. Described subset: CD45RA+ positively selected. CDR3 residues: CASSLVREGTGELFF. CDR3 sequence (DNA): TGCGCCAGCAGCTTGGTCAGGGAGGGGACCGGGGAGCTGTTTTTT.